Detailed here is one TCR beta chain. What antigen it recognizes has not been identified. Qualities for individual bases were not recorded, and no much larger clone is one base off. Genomic DNA was extracted from sorted cells for sequencing of the TCRbeta CDR3 region. TCRbeta CDR3 regions were sequenced using the immunoSEQ Assay. The immuneACCESS repertoire file appears here via TCRdb, limited to in-frame rearrangements. These files lack a portion of the clones; in checked studies, under half of the deficit traces to unresolved V genes, and the cause of the others is not known. The sample includes around 65,000 clones, with around 91% observed a single time. The ten largest clones add up to over 15% of the sample. The trial excluded patients who had a history of autoimmune disease or who were on systemic immunosuppression. Peripheral blood for TCR sequencing was collected from all dose cohorts at baseline, on cycle 4 day 1, and on cycle 7 day 1. Samples came from an open-label, multicenter, first-in-human phase I dose-escalation trial of ivuxolimab. Adults with locally advanced or metastatic melanoma, renal cell, hepatocellular, or head and neck squamous cell carcinoma were enrolled in the trial. CD4+ and CD8+ T cells were sorted separately from peripheral blood before TCR sequencing.

This entry is derived from a study of OX40 agonist ivuxolimab in advanced cancers. Notes on the research overall: Ivuxolimab was a fully human IgG2 agonistic monoclonal antibody targeting the costimulatory receptor OX40 (CD134). Peripheral TCRbeta sequencing was intended to test whether TCR sequence diversity was altered and clonal T-cell expansion was caused by ivuxolimab. Patients were allowed to have had prior anti-PD-1, anti-PD-L1 or anti-CTLA-4 therapy, and around 41% of the dose-escalation patients had previously received checkpoint inhibitors. Three dose-escalation patients achieved partial responses, one with hepatocellular carcinoma and two with cutaneous melanoma. The paper reports the monotherapy dose-escalation portion (N = 52 patients) of the phase I ivuxolimab trial. Of the roughly 50 dose-escalation patients, hepatocellular carcinoma was present in around 20, melanoma in roughly 15, renal cell carcinoma in 9 and head and neck cancer in 9. Intravenous ivuxolimab was administered to patients every 2 weeks at six dose levels: 0.01, 0.1, 0.3, 1.5, 3 and 10 mg/kg. A male proportion of around 80% and a mean age of about 60 years, ranging from roughly 23 to 80, were recorded for the dose-escalation cohort. Points the paper makes about the study in general: After ivuxolimab, more expanded clones were found on average in CD8+ T cells than in CD4+ T cells. At doses from 0.1 to 3.0 mg/kg, clonal expansion was seen in both CD4+ and CD8+ blood T cells between baseline and week 6. Low levels of normalized T-cell clonal expansion were also shown by some nonresponding patients. Partial responders in the 0.1-3.0 mg/kg groups had among the lowest normalized peripheral clonal expansion, especially among CD8+ T cells. The antigen specificity of the peripheral T cells that underwent clonal expansion was not determined.

V trim: 5 bases; J trim: 7 bases; unmatched bases: 3. The CDR3 measures 13 amino acids from cysteine to phenylalanine. The read is trimmed to its CDR3 DNA, 39 bases read in frame from base 1. CDR1 and CDR2 are drawn from the germline V gene: SGHTA, FQGNSA. The chain employs TRBV7-2 and TRBJ1-4; 8 bases in between match TRBD1. The clonotype was recovered from an adult with an advanced solid tumor such as melanoma, head and neck, liver or kidney cancer. Material: CD4+ or CD8+ T cells sorted from blood, obtained in a trial of the OX40 agonist ivuxolimab. The bases are TGTGCCAGCAGCCCGACAGGGGTTGAAAAACTGTTTTTT. Translated, this is CASSPTGVEKLFF. Extended through the reference TRBV7-2 and TRBJ1-4 proteins, this CDR3 yields the full variable domain: GAGVSQSPSNKVTEKGKDVELRCDPISGHTALYWYRQSLGQGLEFLIYFQGNSAPDKSGLPSDRFSAERTGGSVSTLTIQRTQQEDSAVYLCASSPTGVEKLFFGSGTQLSVL.